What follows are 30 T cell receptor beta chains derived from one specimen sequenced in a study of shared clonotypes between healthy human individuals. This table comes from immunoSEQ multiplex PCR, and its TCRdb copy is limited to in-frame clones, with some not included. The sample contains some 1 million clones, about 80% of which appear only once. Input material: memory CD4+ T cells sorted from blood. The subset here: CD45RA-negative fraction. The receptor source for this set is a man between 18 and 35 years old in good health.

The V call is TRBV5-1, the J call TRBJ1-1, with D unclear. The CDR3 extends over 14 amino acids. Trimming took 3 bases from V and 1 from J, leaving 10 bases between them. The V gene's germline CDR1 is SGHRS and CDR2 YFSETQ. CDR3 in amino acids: CASSSREQNTEAFF. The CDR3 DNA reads TGCGCCAGCAGCTCCCGTGAACAGAACACTGAAGCTTTCTTT.

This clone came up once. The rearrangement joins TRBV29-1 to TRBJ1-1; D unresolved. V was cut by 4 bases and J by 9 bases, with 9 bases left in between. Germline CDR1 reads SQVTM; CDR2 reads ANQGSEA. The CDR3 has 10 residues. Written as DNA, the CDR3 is TGCAGCGTTGGGCCAGACAAAGCTTTCTTT. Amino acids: CSVGPDKAFF.

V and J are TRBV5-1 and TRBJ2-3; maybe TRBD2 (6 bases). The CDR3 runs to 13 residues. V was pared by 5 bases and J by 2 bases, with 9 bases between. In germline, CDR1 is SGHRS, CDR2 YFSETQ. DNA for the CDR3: TGCGCCAGCAGGAGGGAGGTCACAGATACGCAGTATTTT. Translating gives CASRREVTDTQYF. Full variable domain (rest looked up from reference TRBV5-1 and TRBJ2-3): KAGVTQTPRYLIKTRGQQVTLSCSPISGHRSVSWYQQTPGQGLQFLFEYFSETQRNKGNFPGRFSGRQFSNSRSEMNVSTLELGDSALYLCASRREVTDTQYFGPGTRLTVL.

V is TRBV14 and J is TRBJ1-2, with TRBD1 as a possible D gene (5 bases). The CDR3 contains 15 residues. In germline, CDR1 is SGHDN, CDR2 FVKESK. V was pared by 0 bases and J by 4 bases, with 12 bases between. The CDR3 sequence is CASSQEAGEFYGYTF. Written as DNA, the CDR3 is TGTGCCAGCAGCCAAGAAGCGGGGGAGTTCTATGGCTACACCTTC.

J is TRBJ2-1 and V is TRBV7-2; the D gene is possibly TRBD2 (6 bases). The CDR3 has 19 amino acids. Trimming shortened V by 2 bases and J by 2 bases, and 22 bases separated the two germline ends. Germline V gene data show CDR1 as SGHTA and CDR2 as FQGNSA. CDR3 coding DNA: TGTGCCAGCAGCTTATACTCCCCAGCGGGTTACGATGCCTACAATGAGCAGTTCTTC. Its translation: CASSLYSPAGYDAYNEQFF.

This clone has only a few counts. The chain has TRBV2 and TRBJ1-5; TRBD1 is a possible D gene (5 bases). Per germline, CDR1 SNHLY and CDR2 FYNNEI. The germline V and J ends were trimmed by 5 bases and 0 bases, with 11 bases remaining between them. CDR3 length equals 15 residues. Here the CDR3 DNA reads TGTGCCAGCAGTAAAGACAGTGTTAGCAATCAGCCCCAGCATTTT. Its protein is CASSKDSVSNQPQHF.

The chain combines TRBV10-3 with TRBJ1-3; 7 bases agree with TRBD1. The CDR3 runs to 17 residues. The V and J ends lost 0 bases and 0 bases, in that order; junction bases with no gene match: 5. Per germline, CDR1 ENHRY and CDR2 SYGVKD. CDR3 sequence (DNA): TGTGCCATCAGTGAGTCGACAGGGACATCCTCTGGAAACACCATATATTTT. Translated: CAISESTGTSSGNTIYF.

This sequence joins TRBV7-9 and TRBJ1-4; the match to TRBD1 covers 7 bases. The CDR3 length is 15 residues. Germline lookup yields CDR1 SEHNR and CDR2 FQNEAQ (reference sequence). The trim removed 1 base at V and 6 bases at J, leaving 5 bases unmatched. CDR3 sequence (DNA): TGTGCCAGCAGCTTAGGTGGGACAGATCATGAAAAACTGTTTTTT. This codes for CASSLGGTDHEKLFF.

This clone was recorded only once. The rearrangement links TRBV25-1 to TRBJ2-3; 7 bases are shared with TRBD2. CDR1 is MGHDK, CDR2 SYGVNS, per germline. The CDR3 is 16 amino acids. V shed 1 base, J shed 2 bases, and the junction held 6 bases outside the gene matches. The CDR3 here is CASSELSGGITDTQYF. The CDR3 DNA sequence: TGTGCCAGCAGTGAATTGTCGGGGGGTATCACAGATACGCAGTATTTT.

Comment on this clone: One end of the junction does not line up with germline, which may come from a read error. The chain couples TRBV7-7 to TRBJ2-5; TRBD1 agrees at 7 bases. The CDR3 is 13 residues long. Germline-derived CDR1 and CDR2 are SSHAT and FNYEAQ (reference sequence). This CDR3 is CASSLDRAETQYF. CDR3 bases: TGTGCTAGCAGCCTCGACAGGGCAGAGACCCAGTACTTC.

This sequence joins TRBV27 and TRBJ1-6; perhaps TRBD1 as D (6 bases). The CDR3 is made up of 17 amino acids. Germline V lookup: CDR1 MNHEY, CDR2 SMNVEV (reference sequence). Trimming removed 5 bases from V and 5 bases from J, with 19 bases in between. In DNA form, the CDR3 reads TGTGCCAGCAGTCGCGCGTCGACAGGTGGCAATAATTCACCCCTCCACTTT. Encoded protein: CASSRASTGGNNSPLHF.

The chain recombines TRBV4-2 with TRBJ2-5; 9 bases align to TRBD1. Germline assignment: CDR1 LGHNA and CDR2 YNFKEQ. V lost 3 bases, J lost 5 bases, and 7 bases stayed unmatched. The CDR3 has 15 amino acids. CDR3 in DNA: TGTGCCAGCAGCCATTCACAGGGGGCGGGCGAGACCCAGTACTTC. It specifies CASSHSQGAGETQYF.

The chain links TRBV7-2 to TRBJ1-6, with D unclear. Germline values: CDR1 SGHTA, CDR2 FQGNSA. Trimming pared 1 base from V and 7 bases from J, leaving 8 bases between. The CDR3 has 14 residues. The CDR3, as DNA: TGTGCCAGCAGCTTAGGTTACGCGAATTCACCCCTCCACTTT. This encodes CASSLGYANSPLHF.

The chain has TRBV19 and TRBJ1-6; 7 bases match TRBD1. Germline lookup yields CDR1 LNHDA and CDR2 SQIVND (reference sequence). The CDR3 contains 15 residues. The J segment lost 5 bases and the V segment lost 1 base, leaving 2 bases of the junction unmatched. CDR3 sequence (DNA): TGTGCCAGTAGTATAGTTGGGACAGATAATTCACCCCTCCACTTT. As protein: CASSIVGTDNSPLHF.

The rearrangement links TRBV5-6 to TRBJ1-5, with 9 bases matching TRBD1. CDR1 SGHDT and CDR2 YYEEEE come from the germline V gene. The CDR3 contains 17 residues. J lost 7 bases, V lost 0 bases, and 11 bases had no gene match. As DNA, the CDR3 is TGTGCCAGCAGCTTGGATATTACAGGGGGCGTGAGACAGCCCCAGCATTTT. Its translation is CASSLDITGGVRQPQHF.

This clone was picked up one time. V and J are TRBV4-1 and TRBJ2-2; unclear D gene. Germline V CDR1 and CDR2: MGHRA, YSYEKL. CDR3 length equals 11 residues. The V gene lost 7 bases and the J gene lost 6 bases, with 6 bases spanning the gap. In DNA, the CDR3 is TGCGCCAGCAAGGCAGCCGGGGAGCTGTTTTTT. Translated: CASKAAGELFF.

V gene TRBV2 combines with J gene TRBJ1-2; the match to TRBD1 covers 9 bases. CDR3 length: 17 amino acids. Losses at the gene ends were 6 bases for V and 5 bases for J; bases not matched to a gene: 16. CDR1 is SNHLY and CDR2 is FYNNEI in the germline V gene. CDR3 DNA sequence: TGTGCCAGCAGACCCGGGACAGGGAAGGGTTTACCTTATGGCTACACCTTC. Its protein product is CASRPGTGKGLPYGYTF. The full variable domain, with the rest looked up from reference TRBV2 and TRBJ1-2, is EPEVTQTPSHQVTQMGQEVILRCVPISNHLYFYWYRQILGQKVEFLVSFYNNEISEKSEIFDDQFSVERPDGSNFTLKIRSTKLEDSAMYFCASRPGTGKGLPYGYTFGSGTRLTVV.

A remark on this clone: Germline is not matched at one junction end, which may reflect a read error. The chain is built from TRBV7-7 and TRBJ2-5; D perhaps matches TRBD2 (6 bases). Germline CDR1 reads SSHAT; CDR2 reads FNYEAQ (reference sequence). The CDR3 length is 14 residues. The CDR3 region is CASSLNLASETQYF. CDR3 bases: TGTGCTAGCAGCTTAAACCTAGCGTCAGAGACCCAGTACTTC.

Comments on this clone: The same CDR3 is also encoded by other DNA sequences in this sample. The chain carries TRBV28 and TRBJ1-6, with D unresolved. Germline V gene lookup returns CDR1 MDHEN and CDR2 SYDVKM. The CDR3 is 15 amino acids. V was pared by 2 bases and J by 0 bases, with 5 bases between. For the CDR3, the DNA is TGTGCCAGCAGTTTACGGGGCTCCTATAATTCACCCCTCCACTTT. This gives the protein CASSLRGSYNSPLHF.

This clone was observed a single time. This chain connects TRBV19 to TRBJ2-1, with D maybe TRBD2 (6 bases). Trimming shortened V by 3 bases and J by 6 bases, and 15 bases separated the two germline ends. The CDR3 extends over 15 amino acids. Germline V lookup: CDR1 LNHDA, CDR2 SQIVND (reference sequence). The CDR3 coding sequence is TGTGCCAGTAGTATTCCCGGGAGAGGGACCAATGAGCAGTTCTTC. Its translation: CASSIPGRGTNEQFF.

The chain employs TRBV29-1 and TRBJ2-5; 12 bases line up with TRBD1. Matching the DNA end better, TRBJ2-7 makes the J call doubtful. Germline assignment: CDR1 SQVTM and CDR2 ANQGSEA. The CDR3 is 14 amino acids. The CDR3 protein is CSVGAGTGGSEQYF. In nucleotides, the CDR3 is TGCAGCGTGGGGGCCGGGACAGGGGGCTCCGAGCAGTACTTC.

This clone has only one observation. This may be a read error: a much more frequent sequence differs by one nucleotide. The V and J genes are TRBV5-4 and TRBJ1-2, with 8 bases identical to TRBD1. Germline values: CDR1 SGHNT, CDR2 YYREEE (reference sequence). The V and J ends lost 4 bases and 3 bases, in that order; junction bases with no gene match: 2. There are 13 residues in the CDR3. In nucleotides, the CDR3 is TGTGCCAGCAGCCCGGACAGGGACTATGGCTACACCTTC. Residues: CASSPDRDYGYTF. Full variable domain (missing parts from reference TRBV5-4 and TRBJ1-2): ETGVTQSPTHLIKTRGQQVTLRCSSQSGHNTVSWYQQALGQGPQFIFQYYREEENGRGNFPPRFSGLQFPNYSSELNVNALELDDSALYLCASSPDRDYGYTFGSGTRLTVV.

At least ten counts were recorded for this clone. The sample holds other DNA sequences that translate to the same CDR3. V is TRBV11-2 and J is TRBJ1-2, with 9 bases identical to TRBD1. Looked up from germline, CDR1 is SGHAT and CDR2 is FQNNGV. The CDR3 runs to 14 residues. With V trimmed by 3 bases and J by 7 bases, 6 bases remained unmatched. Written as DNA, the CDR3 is TGTGCCAGCAGCTTGGACAGGGGTGGGGTTGGCTACACCTTC. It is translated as CASSLDRGGVGYTF.

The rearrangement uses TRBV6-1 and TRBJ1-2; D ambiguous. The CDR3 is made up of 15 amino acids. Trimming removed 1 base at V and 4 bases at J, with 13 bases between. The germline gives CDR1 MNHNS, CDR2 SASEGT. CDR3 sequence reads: CASSEEGLWTYGYTF. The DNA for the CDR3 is TGTGCCAGCAGTGAAGAAGGGTTGTGGACCTATGGCTACACCTTC.

The CDR3 region has the DNA TGTGCCAGCAGCTGGGGGGCCGCCGGGGATGAGCAGTTCTTC. It specifies CASSWGAAGDEQFF. The chain recombines TRBV7-6 with TRBJ2-1; the D call may be TRBD1 or TRBD2 (6 bases each). Germline CDR1 is SGHVS and CDR2 is FNYEAQ. This CDR3 has 14 residues. Trimming took 4 bases from V and 8 from J, leaving 15 bases between them.

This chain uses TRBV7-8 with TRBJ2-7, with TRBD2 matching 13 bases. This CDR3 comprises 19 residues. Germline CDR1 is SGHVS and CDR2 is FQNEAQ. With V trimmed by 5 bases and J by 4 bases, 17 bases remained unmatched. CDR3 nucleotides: TGTGCCAGCAGCGTAGGGTCACTAGCGGGAGGGCGACGTACTTACGAGCAGTACTTC. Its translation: CASSVGSLAGGRRTYEQYF.

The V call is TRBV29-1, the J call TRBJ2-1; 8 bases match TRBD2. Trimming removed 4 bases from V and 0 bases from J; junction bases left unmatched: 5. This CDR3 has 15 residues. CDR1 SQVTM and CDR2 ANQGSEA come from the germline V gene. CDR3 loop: CSVVRGTSSYNEQFF. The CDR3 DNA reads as TGCAGCGTTGTACGCGGGACTAGCTCCTACAATGAGCAGTTCTTC.

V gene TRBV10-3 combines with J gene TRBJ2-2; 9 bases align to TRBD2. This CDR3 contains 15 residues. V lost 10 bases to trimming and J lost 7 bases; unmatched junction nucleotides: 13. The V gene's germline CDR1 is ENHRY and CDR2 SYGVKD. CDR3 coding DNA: TGTGCCAGCACTATAGCGGGAGAGAGTATCGGGGAGCTGTTTTTT. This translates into CASTIAGESIGELFF.

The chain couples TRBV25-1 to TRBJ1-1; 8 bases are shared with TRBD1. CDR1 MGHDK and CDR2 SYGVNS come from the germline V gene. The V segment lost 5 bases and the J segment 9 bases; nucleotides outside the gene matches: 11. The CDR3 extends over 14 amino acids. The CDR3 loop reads CASSPDRGAGKAFF. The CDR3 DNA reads TGTGCCAGCAGTCCCGACAGGGGTGCGGGTAAAGCTTTCTTT.

The CDR3 coding sequence is TGTGCCAGCAGCTCGGTCCCGGGACTTGGGAATGAGCAGTTCTTC. Its protein is CASSSVPGLGNEQFF. The rearrangement links TRBV7-6 to TRBJ2-1; D may be TRBD2 (6 bases). The germline V and J ends were trimmed by 4 bases and 7 bases, with 17 bases remaining between them. Germline V gives CDR1 SGHVS, CDR2 FNYEAQ. This CDR3 has 15 residues.